A single sample gave rise to the 17 T cell receptor beta chains below, sequenced in a study of blood T cell dynamics during melanoma immunotherapy. The time point is: week 3, after first cycle of checkpoint inhibitor. Sequencing was performed with immunoSEQ multiplex PCR; in TCRdb, only in-frame clones are kept and a portion is missing. This sample has approximately 10,000 clones, with around nine tenths found just once. The input for sequencing was blood, taken from a patient treated with checkpoint blockade. The source is a human donor with melanoma.

The chain couples TRBV2 to TRBJ1-5; D ambiguous. Deletions cut 4 bases from V and 2 bases from J, with 12 bases between. The CDR3 sequence is 15 residues long. Germline values: CDR1 SNHLY, CDR2 FYNNEI. The CDR3 protein is CASSALAQGNQPQHF. For the CDR3, the DNA is TGTGCCAGCAGTGCATTAGCCCAGGGCAATCAGCCCCAGCATTTT.

V usage is TRBV19 and J usage is TRBJ2-7; D is ambiguous. The CDR3 runs to 13 residues. The V gene's germline CDR1 is LNHDA and CDR2 SQIVND (reference sequence). V lost 8 bases to trimming and J lost 3 bases, with 14 bases between them. CDR3 loop: CASGSGSSYEQYF. The CDR3 coding sequence is TGTGCCAGTGGGTCCGGGTCTAGCTACGAGCAGTACTTC. Variable domain in full (rest from reference TRBV19 and TRBJ2-7): DGGITQSPKYLFRKEGQNVTLSCEQNLNHDAMYWYRQDPGQGLRLIYYSQIVNDFQKGDIAEGYSVSREKKESFPLTVTSAQKNPTAFYLCASGSGSSYEQYFGPGTRLTVT.

This clone has a single count. V is TRBV4-1 and J is TRBJ2-7; 8 bases agree with TRBD1. The CDR3 length is 15 residues. After removal of 3 bases from V and 2 bases from J, the junction contained 6 bases not matched to a gene. Germline V gives CDR1 MGHRA, CDR2 YSYEKL. DNA for the CDR3: TGCGCCAGCAGCCATAAGGACAGGGCCACCTACGAGCAGTACTTC. This translates into CASSHKDRATYEQYF.

V is TRBV5-1 and J is TRBJ2-7; 9 nucleotides agree with TRBD2. The V gene end was trimmed by 4 bases and the J gene end by 4 bases; junction bases not matched to a gene: 15. The V gene's germline CDR1 is SGHRS and CDR2 YFSETQ. The length of the CDR3 is 17 residues. CDR3 amino acids: CASSLGTSLNVAYEQYF. The CDR3 DNA reads as TGCGCCAGCAGCCTTGGGACTAGCCTAAATGTCGCTTACGAGCAGTACTTC.

V is TRBV7-9 and J is TRBJ1-2; a weak D match, TRBD1 (5 bases). This CDR3 is 16 amino acids long. CDR1 and CDR2 (germline): SEHNR, FQNEAQ (reference sequence). The V and J ends lost 5 bases and 0 bases respectively, with 16 bases between them. The CDR3 sequence: CASSVEGPGANYGYTF. CDR3 DNA sequence: TGTGCCAGCAGCGTAGAGGGGCCGGGAGCTAACTATGGCTACACCTTC.

The rearrangement joins TRBV5-6 to TRBJ2-7; TRBD1 might be the D (7 bases). V dropped 3 bases and J dropped 3 bases, with 16 bases sitting between them. The length of the CDR3 is 15 residues. Per germline, CDR1 SGHDT and CDR2 YYEEEE. This CDR3 is CASSWGDSWYYEQYF. In DNA, the CDR3 is TGTGCCAGCAGCTGGGGGGACAGTTGGTACTACGAGCAGTACTTC.

V gene TRBV7-8 combines with J gene TRBJ2-7, with a tentative D call TRBD1 (7 bases). Germline values: CDR1 SGHVS, CDR2 FQNEAQ. The CDR3 runs to 17 residues. V lost 1 base and J lost 7, with 23 bases in between. The CDR3 nucleotides read TGTGCCAGCAGCTTAGAATCGGTAGACAGGGAGGTTTGGGAGCAGTACTTC. It encodes CASSLESVDREVWEQYF.

This clone was recorded only once. The rearrangement joins TRBV27 to TRBJ2-3; D possibly corresponds to TRBD1 (6 bases). CDR1 is MNHEY and CDR2 is SMNVEV in the germline V gene (reference sequence). Trimming removed 5 bases from V and 3 bases from J, with 18 bases in between. The CDR3 has 16 residues. The CDR3 loop reads CASSNRGQRKTDTQYF. The CDR3, as DNA: TGTGCCAGCAGTAATAGGGGACAACGAAAGACAGATACGCAGTATTTT.

This chain uses TRBV7-6 with TRBJ2-3; tentatively, D is TRBD2 (6 bases). Trimming pared 3 bases from V and 2 bases from J, leaving 15 bases between. Per germline, CDR1 SGHVS and CDR2 FNYEAQ. The CDR3 has 16 residues. This chain's CDR3 is CASSLLVAEPTDTQYF. CDR3 DNA sequence: TGTGCCAGCAGCTTGTTGGTAGCGGAGCCCACAGATACGCAGTATTTT.

The V call is TRBV7-2, the J call TRBJ2-1, with 8 bases matching TRBD2. With V trimmed by 4 bases and J by 0 bases, 2 bases remained unmatched. Germline CDR1 reads SGHTA; CDR2 reads FQGNSA. This CDR3 is 15 amino acids long. CDR3 amino acids: CASSSREGSYNEQFF. CDR3 in DNA: TGTGCCAGCAGCTCCCGGGAGGGCTCCTACAATGAGCAGTTCTTC.

The rearrangement links TRBV11-2 to TRBJ2-7; D possibly matches TRBD1 or TRBD2 (5 bases each). CDR1 is SGHAT and CDR2 is FQNNGV in the germline V gene. V dropped 5 bases and J dropped 3 bases, with 17 bases sitting between them. CDR3 size: 15 residues. The DNA of the CDR3 is TGTGCCAGCAGCCGAGAGAGGGGCAGCATCTACGAGCAGTACTTC. It specifies CASSRERGSIYEQYF.

V usage is TRBV4-1 and J usage is TRBJ2-1; tentatively, D is TRBD2 (6 bases). CDR3 length: 16 amino acids. Per germline, CDR1 MGHRA and CDR2 YSYEKL. V lost 1 base and J lost 2, with 12 bases in between. CDR3 bases: TGCGCCAGCAGCCAAGGGACGGGAGAGGCCTACAATGAGCAGTTCTTC. It specifies CASSQGTGEAYNEQFF.

V usage is TRBV19 and J usage is TRBJ2-3; weak D call: TRBD1 (6 bases). V was clipped by 3 bases and J by 0 bases, with 13 bases between them. This CDR3 has 16 residues. The V gene's germline CDR1 is LNHDA and CDR2 SQIVND (reference sequence). For the CDR3, the DNA is TGTGCCAGTAGTATTTGGAGGACAGAGAGCACAGATACGCAGTATTTT. Translating gives CASSIWRTESTDTQYF.

V gene TRBV6-1 combines with J gene TRBJ1-5; 7 positions match TRBD1. The CDR3 length is 15 residues. J lost 0 bases, V lost 4 bases, and 3 bases had no gene match. Germline CDR1 and CDR2: MNHNS and SASEGT. CDR3 DNA: TGTGCCAGCAGTGGACAGGGTTTTAGCAATCAGCCCCAGCATTTT. Residues: CASSGQGFSNQPQHF.

The chain recombines TRBV21-1 with TRBJ2-7. TRBV21-1 is described as a pseudogene. This CDR3 has 14 residues. The CDR3 loop is CASSKENWNYEQYF. The CDR3 coding sequence is TGTGCCAGCAGCAAAGAAAACTGGAATTACGAGCAGTACTTC.

V and J are TRBV10-3 and TRBJ2-1; D might be TRBD2 (5 bases). V was trimmed by 0 bases and J by 4 bases, leaving 16 bases between them. This CDR3 has 17 amino acids. CDR1 is ENHRY and CDR2 is SYGVKD in the germline V gene. CDR3 residues: CAISESSEALGYNEQFF. The DNA for the CDR3 is TGTGCCATCAGTGAGTCGTCGGAGGCCCTGGGATACAATGAGCAGTTCTTC.

V usage is TRBV9 and J usage is TRBJ2-1; TRBD2 aligns across 13 bases. This CDR3 is 17 amino acids long. Germline V gene lookup returns CDR1 SGDLS and CDR2 YYNGEE. The trim removed 0 bases at V and 9 bases at J, leaving 9 bases unmatched. The CDR3 coding sequence is TGTGCCAGCAGCGTAGAGGGACTAGCGGGGACAGTCGGTGAGCAGTTCTTC. Translated, it gives CASSVEGLAGTVGEQFF.